This TCR beta chain emerged from a study of blood T cell repertoires in COVID-19. The wider study: Acute and convalescent COVID-19 specimens originated in the United States, Italy and Spain. From T cells, B-cell-depleted T cells, or PBMCs came the material, which was cDNA or gDNA.

Here immunoSEQ multiplex PCR was the method, and the copy in TCRdb shows in-frame clones only, minus some. This table holds over 150,000 clones, more than 80% found once. The CDR3 totals 14 residues. The germline CDR1 and CDR2 sequences are MNHNS and SASEGT. V was clipped by 2 bases and J by 0 bases, with 5 bases between them. The clonotype originates from a man aged 50 or older with acute or convalescent COVID-19. The chain carries TRBV6-1 and TRBJ2-1; tentative D call: TRBD2 (5 bases). Sequenced sample: peripheral blood. The CDR3 DNA reads as TGTGCCAGCAGTGAAAGCGGCTCCTACAATGAGCAGTTCTTC. This sequence encodes CASSESGSYNEQFF.